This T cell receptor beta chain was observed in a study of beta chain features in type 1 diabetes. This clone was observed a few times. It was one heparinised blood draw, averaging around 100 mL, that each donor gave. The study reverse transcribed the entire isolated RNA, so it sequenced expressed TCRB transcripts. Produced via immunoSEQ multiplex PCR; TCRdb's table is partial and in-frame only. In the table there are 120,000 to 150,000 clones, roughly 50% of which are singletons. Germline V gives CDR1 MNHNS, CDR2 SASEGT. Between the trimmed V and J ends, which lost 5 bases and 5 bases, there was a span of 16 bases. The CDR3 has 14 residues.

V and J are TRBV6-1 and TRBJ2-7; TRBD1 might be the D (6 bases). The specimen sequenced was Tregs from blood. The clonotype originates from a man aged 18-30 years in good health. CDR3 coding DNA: TGTGCCAGCAGTAGAACAGGGAAGTTCAACGAGCAGTACTTC. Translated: CASSRTGKFNEQYF.